Following are 5 T cell receptor beta chains from one sample sequenced in a study of tumor-infiltrating lymphocytes in oesophageal squamous cell carcinoma. Using its own MiXCR run on the reads, TCRdb lists one record per CDR3 protein. The table shows 9,500 to 14,000 distinct CDR3 sequences, with around 50% occurring only once. The sample consisted of blood. The receptors were sampled from a female donor with esophageal squamous cell carcinoma.

The chain joins TRBV12-3 or TRBV12-4 to TRBJ2-6; D unresolved. CDR3 length: 10 amino acids. V lost 3 bases and J lost 11, with 2 bases in between. Written as DNA, the CDR3 is TGTGCCAGCAGTTTTGACGTCCTGACTTTC. Amino acids: CASSFDVLTF.

This clonotype was found a few times. This chain uses TRBV7-2 with TRBJ2-3; the D gene is possibly TRBD2 (7 bases). Germline assignment: CDR1 SGHTA and CDR2 FQGNSA. CDR3 length: 16 amino acids. The ends were cut back, 5 bases at V and 4 bases at J, with 19 bases in the middle. The CDR3 reads CASSPGGGRAADTQYF. CDR3 coding DNA: TGTGCCAGCAGCCCCGGGGGCGGGAGAGCAGCAGATACGCAGTATTTT.

Concerning this clonotype: A much larger clone is a single base away; this may be a read error. V is TRBV2 and J is TRBJ2-4; D remains unclear. The CDR3 extends over 14 amino acids. V lost 6 bases and J 13 bases, leaving 22 bases between the germline ends. Germline values: CDR1 SNHLY, CDR2 FYNNEI. CDR3 in DNA: TGTGCCAGCAGAGGCCGAGCCCTGCTCAATGAGCAGTACTTC. It encodes CASRGRALLNEQYF.

The chain combines TRBV7-3 with TRBJ2-3; D ambiguous. V lost 2 bases and J 0 bases, leaving 15 bases between the germline ends. CDR1 SGHTA and CDR2 FQGTGA come from the germline V gene. This CDR3 spans 17 amino acids. This chain's CDR3 is CASSLVQTSWSTDTQYF. CDR3 sequence (DNA): TGTGCCAGCAGCTTAGTACAGACGTCATGGAGCACAGATACGCAGTATTTT.

The V call is TRBV6-4, the J call TRBJ2-4; TRBD1 matches at 7 bases. Judging by the DNA end, TRBJ2-1 fits better; the J call may be wrong. This CDR3 spans 14 amino acids. Germline CDR1 MRHNA, CDR2 SNTAGT. CDR3 sequence reads: CASSIWTGHNEQFF. CDR3 nucleotides: TGTGCCAGCAGTATTTGGACAGGACACAATGAGCAGTTCTTC.